This T cell receptor (beta chain) was captured in a study of cytomegalovirus exposure and HLA in healthy donors. For the study at large: Membership in the Caucasian-associated ancestry cluster was found for 65% to 85% of nearly 400 genotyped donors.

PCR primers comprised 60 Vbeta and 13 Jbeta primers. Method: immunoSEQ multiplex PCR; TCRdb's copy keeps in-frame clones and lacks some. The data contain around 150,000 clones, roughly 80% of them singletons. This CDR3 spans 14 amino acids. The germline V gene has CDR1 MNHEY and CDR2 SMNVEV (reference sequence). The sequence came from a male donor in good health and CMV-seronegative. What was sequenced was PBMCs. The genes are TRBV27 and TRBJ2-5; D uncertain. Matching the DNA end better, TRBJ2-7 makes the J call doubtful. CDR3 residues: CASSPTEGAYEQYF. CDR3 bases: TGTGCCAGCAGTCCCACGGAAGGAGCGTACGAGCAGTACTTC.